The text below deals with one T cell receptor (beta chain). Germline CDR1 KGHSH, CDR2 LQKENI. This CDR3 is 17 amino acids long. The V end was cut by 3 bases, the J end by 3 bases, with 20 bases between. The data belong to a study of cytomegalovirus exposure and HLA in healthy donors. A multiplex PCR was run with 60 Vbeta primers and 13 Jbeta primers. Clones were read by immunoSEQ multiplex PCR, and TCRdb kept only the in-frame ones, dropping some. The sample holds 99,000 or so clones, about four fifths seen once. Sequenced material: PBMCs. The V and J genes are TRBV18 and TRBJ1-2, with D unresolved. The receptor comes from a male donor in good health and CMV-seropositive. CDR3 DNA: TGTGCCAGCTCACCTAAATCCTATCCCTCACCCCACTATGGCTACACCTTC. Protein: CASSPKSYPSPHYGYTF.